Following are 32 T cell receptor beta chains from one sample sequenced in a study of T cell responses to AZD1222 COVID-19 vaccine. Assay: immunoSEQ multiplex PCR; the TCRdb copy retains only in-frame clones and omits some. The sample yields about 150,000 clones, around 88% seen once. The material was peripheral blood, obtained on day 0 of AZD1222 vaccination. All receptors come from an adult in good health.

The V call is TRBV6-2 or TRBV6-3, the J call TRBJ2-7, with 12 bases matching TRBD2. The CDR3 spans 16 residues. The germline gives CDR1 MNHEY, CDR2 SVGEGT. V shed 6 bases and J 5 bases; nucleotides not matched to a gene: 11. The CDR3 region has the DNA TGTGCCAGCAGCAACTACGAGACTAGCGGGAGCCACGAGCAGTACTTC. Protein sequence: CASSNYETSGSHEQYF.

The chain uses TRBV30 and TRBJ1-1, with TRBD1 matching over 9 bases. Trimming cost V 3 bases and J 4 bases; bases outside gene matches: 3. The V gene's germline CDR1 is GTSNPN and CDR2 SVGIG (reference sequence). This CDR3 contains 13 residues. CDR3 coding DNA: TGTGCCTGGAGGCGGGACAGGGCCACTGAAGCTTTCTTT. As protein: CAWRRDRATEAFF.

The chain combines TRBV7-9 with TRBJ1-2, with TRBD1 identical over 10 bases. This CDR3 region has 16 residues. V shed 5 bases and J 0 bases; nucleotides not matched to a gene: 6. CDR1 and CDR2 (germline): SEHNR, FQNEAQ (reference sequence). DNA of the CDR3: TGTGCCAGCAGCACAACCGGGACAGGGGCTAACTATGGCTACACCTTC. It is translated as CASSTTGTGANYGYTF. The whole variable domain, filled in from reference TRBV7-9 and TRBJ1-2, reads DTGVSQNPRHKITKRGQNVTFRCDPISEHNRLYWYRQTLGQGPEFLTYFQNEAQLEKSRLLSDRFSAERPKGSFSTLEIQRTEQGDSAMYLCASSTTGTGANYGYTFGSGTRLTVV.

The V and J genes are TRBV6-5 and TRBJ2-1, with 12 bases aligning to TRBD2. Looked up from germline, CDR1 is MNHEY and CDR2 is SVGAGI. The CDR3 has 15 amino acids. With 9 bases clipped from V and 4 bases from J, the junction kept 7 bases outside the gene matches. The CDR3 DNA is TGTGCCAGTAAGGCCGGGACTAGCGGGTACAATGAGCAGTTCTTC. This translates into CASKAGTSGYNEQFF.

This chain uses TRBV7-9 with TRBJ1-2, with 7 bases aligning to TRBD1. The CDR3 covers 13 residues. Trimming at V came to 5 bases and at J to 8 bases, leaving 8 bases not matched to a gene. The germline gives CDR1 SEHNR, CDR2 FQNEAQ (reference sequence). The CDR3 protein is CASSETGLGGYTF. CDR3 bases: TGTGCCAGCAGCGAGACAGGGTTGGGAGGCTACACCTTC.

The rearrangement links TRBV5-4 to TRBJ2-7, with D hard to call. The CDR3 totals 15 residues. CDR1 and CDR2 from the germline V gene are SGHNT and YYREEE (reference sequence). V lost 4 bases and J 2 bases, leaving 16 bases between the germline ends. CDR3 in DNA: TGTGCCAGCAGCCCCCGTCCGGTACCCCCCTACGAGCAGTACTTC. As protein: CASSPRPVPPYEQYF.

This chain uses TRBV4-3 with TRBJ2-7, with TRBD2 as a possible D gene (6 bases). Per the germline V gene, CDR1 is LGHNA and CDR2 is YSLEER. The CDR3 sequence is 14 residues long. With 4 bases removed from V and 2 bases from J, the gap between germline ends came to 12 bases. This chain's CDR3 is CASSPGTGAYEQYF. The DNA for the CDR3 is TGCGCCAGCAGCCCCGGGACTGGGGCCTACGAGCAGTACTTC.

The chain is built from TRBV6-5 and TRBJ2-3; D uncertain. With 6 bases removed from V and 5 bases from J, the gap between germline ends came to 6 bases. Germline assignment: CDR1 MNHEY and CDR2 SVGAGI. The CDR3 has 11 amino acids. The CDR3 DNA reads TGTGCCAGCAGCACGGTAGATACGCAGTATTTT. Residues: CASSTVDTQYF.

The V and J genes are TRBV19 and TRBJ1-2; weak D call: TRBD1 (5 bases). Looked up from germline, CDR1 is LNHDA and CDR2 is SQIVND (reference sequence). This CDR3 comprises 14 residues. Trimming pared 5 bases from V and 6 bases from J, leaving 16 bases between. CDR3 loop: CASSFGGERDGYTF. The CDR3 nucleotides read TGTGCCAGTAGTTTCGGGGGGGAACGGGATGGCTACACCTTC. Supplemented by reference TRBV19 and TRBJ1-2, the full variable domain reads DGGITQSPKYLFRKEGQNVTLSCEQNLNHDAMYWYRQDPGQGLRLIYYSQIVNDFQKGDIAEGYSVSREKKESFPLTVTSAQKNPTAFYLCASSFGGERDGYTFGSGTRLTVV.

This clone was seen only a few times. This chain connects TRBV19 to TRBJ1-1; 7 positions agree with TRBD1. There are 14 residues in the CDR3. Trimming removed 3 bases from V and 1 base from J; junction bases left unmatched: 2. From germline, CDR1 is LNHDA and CDR2 SQIVND (reference sequence). The CDR3 coding sequence is TGTGCCAGTAGTATGGGACAGCAGAACACTGAAGCTTTCTTT. The encoded protein is CASSMGQQNTEAFF.

CDR3 loop: CASSGTEGLGELFF. The DNA of the CDR3 is TGTGCCAGCAGTGGGACAGAGGGGTTAGGGGAGCTGTTTTTT. The V and J genes are TRBV25-1 and TRBJ2-2; tentative D call: TRBD1 (6 bases). V was cut by 4 bases and J by 8 bases, with 14 bases left in between. Germline loops: CDR1 MGHDK, CDR2 SYGVNS. The CDR3 runs to 14 residues.

The V gene is TRBV2, the J gene TRBJ2-5; 7 nucleotides align to TRBD1. J lost 2 bases, V lost 7 bases, and 4 bases had no gene match. The CDR3 is 13 amino acids. Germline assignment: CDR1 SNHLY and CDR2 FYNNEI. The CDR3 sequence is CASIRDRQETQYF. CDR3 sequence (DNA): TGTGCCAGCATCCGGGACAGACAAGAGACCCAGTACTTC.

The chain has TRBV6-5 and TRBJ2-1; D is unresolved. Germline loops: CDR1 MNHEY, CDR2 SVGAGI. V was cut by 2 bases and J by 9 bases, with 8 bases left in between. The CDR3 totals 12 residues. CDR3 coding DNA: TGTGCCAGCAGTTACCGGCGAGGTGAGCAGTTCTTC. It codes for CASSYRRGEQFF.

The chain uses TRBV7-6 and TRBJ2-7; tentatively, D is TRBD1 (6 bases). V was cut by 1 base and J by 5 bases, with 15 bases left in between. The CDR3 sequence is 15 residues long. Germline-derived CDR1 and CDR2 are SGHVS and FNYEAQ. CDR3 DNA: TGTGCCAGCAGCTTAGGGCAGGGGATTCGCAACGAGCAGTACTTC. Protein sequence: CASSLGQGIRNEQYF.

V gene TRBV5-6 combines with J gene TRBJ2-1, with D unclear. The CDR3 runs 15 residues. Germline assignment: CDR1 SGHDT and CDR2 YYEEEE. Trimming removed 2 bases from V and 4 bases from J, with 13 bases in between. The CDR3 DNA is TGTGCCAGCAGCTTTTTCTCCCAACGGTACAATGAGCAGTTCTTC. It is translated as CASSFFSQRYNEQFF.

The rearrangement links TRBV11-3 to TRBJ2-1, with D tentatively TRBD2 (6 bases). The CDR3 has 15 amino acids. Germline V lookup: CDR1 SGHNT, CDR2 YENEEA. V was pared by 7 bases and J by 4 bases, with 17 bases between. The CDR3 DNA is TGTGCCAGCACCCTTACTAGCCTATCATACAATGAGCAGTTCTTC. This gives the protein CASTLTSLSYNEQFF.

V gene TRBV28 combines with J gene TRBJ1-5, with 9 bases lining up with TRBD1. CDR3 length: 13 residues. The V segment lost 11 bases and the J segment 6 bases; nucleotides outside the gene matches: 8. Germline loops: CDR1 MDHEN, CDR2 SYDVKM. CDR3: CALGTGLTQPQHF. The CDR3 nucleotides read TGTGCCCTTGGGACAGGGCTGACTCAGCCCCAGCATTTT.

This clone was counted once. The chain is built from TRBV7-9 and TRBJ2-1; TRBD2 aligns across 13 bases. The germline V gene encodes CDR1 SEHNR and CDR2 FQNEAQ (reference sequence). V trimming: 5 bases; J trimming: 8 bases; junction bases outside the gene matches: 9. CDR3 size: 16 residues. The DNA for the CDR3 is TGTGCCAGCAGCCTATCACTAGCGGGAGGGCCCCATGAGCAGTTCTTC. It specifies CASSLSLAGGPHEQFF. Together with reference TRBV7-9 and TRBJ2-1, the CDR3 gives the full variable domain: DTGVSQNPRHKITKRGQNVTFRCDPISEHNRLYWYRQTLGQGPEFLTYFQNEAQLEKSRLLSDRFSAERPKGSFSTLEIQRTEQGDSAMYLCASSLSLAGGPHEQFFGPGTRLTVL.

The rearrangement uses TRBV27 and TRBJ2-7, with D unresolved. This CDR3 has 14 amino acids. Germline loops: CDR1 MNHEY, CDR2 SMNVEV (reference sequence). The germline V and J ends were trimmed by 3 bases and 3 bases, with 12 bases remaining between them. CDR3 protein: CASSLVGPGYEQYF. The CDR3 coding sequence is TGTGCCAGCAGTTTGGTCGGCCCAGGCTACGAGCAGTACTTC.

The chain uses TRBV7-8 and TRBJ1-1; no clear D. Trimming removed 3 bases from V and 1 base from J, with 9 bases in between. Germline assignment: CDR1 SGHVS and CDR2 FQNEAQ. The CDR3 extends over 14 amino acids. CDR3 sequence (DNA): TGTGCCAGCAGCTTGAGGCAGTCGAACACTGAAGCTTTCTTT. Protein product: CASSLRQSNTEAFF.

The chain joins TRBV4-2 to TRBJ1-5; no definite D call. Trimming stripped 1 base from V and 5 bases from J, with 6 bases between. Looked up from germline, CDR1 is LGHNA and CDR2 is YNFKEQ. The CDR3 totals 13 residues. The CDR3 bases are TGTGCCAGCAGCCAAGGGACTTATCAGCCCCAGCATTTT. Its protein product is CASSQGTYQPQHF.

V gene TRBV30 combines with J gene TRBJ1-1, with TRBD1 matching 7 bases. The CDR3 is 16 amino acids. Germline lookup yields CDR1 GTSNPN and CDR2 SVGIG (reference sequence). V lost 1 base to trimming and J lost 1 base; unmatched junction nucleotides: 9. The CDR3 nucleotides are TGTGCCTGGAGTGGCAACACAGGGGCGCCGAACACTGAAGCTTTCTTT. It codes for CAWSGNTGAPNTEAFF. Variable domain in full (rest from reference TRBV30 and TRBJ1-1): SQTIHQWPATLVQPVGSPLSLECTVEGTSNPNLYWYRQAAGRGLQLLFYSVGIGQISSEVPQNLSASRPQDRQFILSSKKLLLSDSGFYLCAWSGNTGAPNTEAFFGQGTRLTVV.

The gene calls are TRBV6-5 and TRBJ1-2; 11 bases agree with TRBD1. The V gene end was trimmed by 0 bases and the J gene end by 7 bases; junction bases not matched to a gene: 4. Looked up from germline, CDR1 is MNHEY and CDR2 is SVGAGI. CDR3 size: 15 residues. The CDR3 region has the DNA TGTGCCAGCAGTTACTCTCGAGGGACAGGGGGTGGCTACACCTTC. Its protein is CASSYSRGTGGGYTF.

The chain links TRBV15 to TRBJ1-5; D call uncertain. The CDR3 sequence is 15 residues long. Germline CDR1 reads LNHNV; CDR2 reads YYDKDF (reference sequence). V shed 0 bases and J shed 1 base, with 7 bases lying between them. The CDR3 reads CATSRDPTSNQPQHF. The CDR3 nucleotides are TGTGCCACCAGCAGAGATCCGACAAGCAATCAGCCCCAGCATTTT.

CDR3: CASSQGARGQPQHF. DNA of the CDR3: TGTGCCAGCAGTCAGGGGGCGCGCGGACAGCCCCAGCATTTT. This chain connects TRBV2 to TRBJ1-5; 8 bases are shared with TRBD1. The CDR3 is made up of 14 amino acids. V lost 5 bases to trimming and J lost 7 bases; unmatched junction nucleotides: 7. Germline CDR1 and CDR2: SNHLY and FYNNEI.

The chain joins TRBV6-2 or TRBV6-3 to TRBJ1-6; unclear D gene. V was shortened by 0 bases and J by 7 bases, with 10 bases between the two germline ends. Germline lookup yields CDR1 MNHEY and CDR2 SVGEGT. The CDR3 spans 15 residues. The CDR3 is CASSYSKILNSPLHF. CDR3 coding DNA: TGTGCCAGCAGTTACTCGAAGATCCTCAATTCACCCCTCCACTTT.

CDR3 sequence reads: CASSLEISYGYTF. The CDR3 DNA follows: TGTGCCAGCAGCTTAGAGATTTCCTATGGCTACACCTTC. This chain uses TRBV11-2 with TRBJ1-2, with D unclear. Germline V gives CDR1 SGHAT, CDR2 FQNNGV. The length of the CDR3 is 13 residues. Trimming stripped 0 bases from V and 4 bases from J, with 6 bases between.

The chain combines TRBV19 with TRBJ2-7; D call uncertain. This CDR3 spans 14 amino acids. Germline CDR1 and CDR2: LNHDA and SQIVND (reference sequence). V was trimmed by 4 bases and J by 4 bases, leaving 14 bases between them. CDR3 region: CASSKARRAYEQYF. The CDR3 coding sequence is TGTGCCAGTAGTAAAGCGCGGCGTGCTTACGAGCAGTACTTC.

V usage is TRBV7-6 and J usage is TRBJ2-1; 10 positions match TRBD2. The V and J ends lost 5 bases and 5 bases, in that order; junction bases with no gene match: 15. The CDR3 loop spans 18 amino acids. Germline CDR1 SGHVS, CDR2 FNYEAQ. The CDR3, as DNA: TGTGCCAGCAGCCACCCGGTGGGGCTAGCGGGAGTCGACAATGAGCAGTTCTTC. Residues: CASSHPVGLAGVDNEQFF. The full variable domain, in which reference TRBV7-6 and TRBJ2-1 provide the parts outside the CDR3, is GAGVSQSPRYKVTKRGQDVALRCDPISGHVSLYWYRQALGQGPEFLTYFNYEAQQDKSGLPNDRFSAERPEGSISTLTIQRTEQRDSAMYRCASSHPVGLAGVDNEQFFGPGTRLTVL.

The gene calls are TRBV6-6 and TRBJ1-6; D not certain. Trimming took off 5 bases at V and 5 bases at J, with 19 bases between the two ends. CDR3 size: 17 residues. Germline V gene data show CDR1 as MNHNY and CDR2 as SVGAGI (reference sequence). In DNA, the CDR3 is TGTGCCAGCAGTCTTGTTGGGCCCACCGCCAATAATTCACCCCTCCACTTT. As protein: CASSLVGPTANNSPLHF.

In this sample, this clone turned up a few times. This rearrangement joins TRBV4-3 to TRBJ1-4; D may be TRBD1 (6 bases). V was cut by 10 bases and J by 7 bases, with 10 bases left in between. CDR1 and CDR2 (germline): LGHNA, YSLEER. There are 11 residues in the CDR3. CDR3 nucleotide sequence: TGCGCCACCCGGGGGGCTGAAAAACTGTTTTTT. As protein: CATRGAEKLFF.

V usage is TRBV5-6 and J usage is TRBJ2-7; 7 positions agree with TRBD2. The CDR3 extends over 15 amino acids. In germline, CDR1 is SGHDT, CDR2 YYEEEE. V trimming: 3 bases; J trimming: 5 bases; junction bases outside the gene matches: 11. The CDR3 is CASSSLSGIMNEQYF. CDR3 nucleotides: TGTGCCAGCAGCTCTTTAAGCGGGATTATGAACGAGCAGTACTTC.